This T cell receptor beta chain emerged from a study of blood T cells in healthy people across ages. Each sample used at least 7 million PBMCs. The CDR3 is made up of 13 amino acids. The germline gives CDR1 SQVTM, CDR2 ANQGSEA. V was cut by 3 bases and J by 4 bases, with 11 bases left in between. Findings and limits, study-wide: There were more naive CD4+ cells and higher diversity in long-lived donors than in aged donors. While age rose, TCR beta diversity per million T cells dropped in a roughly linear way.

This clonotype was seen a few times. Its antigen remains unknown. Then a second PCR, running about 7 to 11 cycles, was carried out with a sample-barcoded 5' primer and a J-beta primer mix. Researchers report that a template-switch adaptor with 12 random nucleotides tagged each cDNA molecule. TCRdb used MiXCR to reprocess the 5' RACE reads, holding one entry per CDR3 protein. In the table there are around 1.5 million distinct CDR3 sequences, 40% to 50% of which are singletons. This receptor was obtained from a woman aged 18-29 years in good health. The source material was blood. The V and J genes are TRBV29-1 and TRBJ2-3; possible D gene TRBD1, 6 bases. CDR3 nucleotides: TGCAGCGTTGATGCAGGGGTGGCAGATACGCAGTATTTT. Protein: CSVDAGVADTQYF.